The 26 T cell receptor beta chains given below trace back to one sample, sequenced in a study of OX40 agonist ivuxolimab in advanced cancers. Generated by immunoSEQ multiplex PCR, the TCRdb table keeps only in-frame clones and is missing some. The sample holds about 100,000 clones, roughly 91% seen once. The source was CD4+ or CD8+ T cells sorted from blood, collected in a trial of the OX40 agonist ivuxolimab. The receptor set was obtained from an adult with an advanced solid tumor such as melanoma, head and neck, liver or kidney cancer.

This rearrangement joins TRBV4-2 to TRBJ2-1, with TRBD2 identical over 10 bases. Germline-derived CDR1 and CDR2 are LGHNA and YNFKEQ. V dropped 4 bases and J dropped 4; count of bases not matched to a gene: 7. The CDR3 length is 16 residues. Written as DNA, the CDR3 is TGTGCCAGCAGCCCCCCGAGAGCGGGAGGGTACAATGAGCAGTTCTTC. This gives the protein CASSPPRAGGYNEQFF.

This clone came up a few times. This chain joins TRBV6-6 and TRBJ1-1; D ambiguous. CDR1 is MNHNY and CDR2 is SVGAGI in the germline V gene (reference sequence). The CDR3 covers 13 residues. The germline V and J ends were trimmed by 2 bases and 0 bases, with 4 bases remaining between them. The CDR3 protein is CASSYDVNTEAFF. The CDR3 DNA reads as TGTGCCAGCAGTTACGACGTGAACACTGAAGCTTTCTTT.

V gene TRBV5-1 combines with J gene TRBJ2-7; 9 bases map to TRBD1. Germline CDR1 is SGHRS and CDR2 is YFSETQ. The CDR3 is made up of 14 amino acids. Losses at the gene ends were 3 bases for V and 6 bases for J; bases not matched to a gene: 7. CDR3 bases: TGCGCCAGCAGCTCGGTACAGGGGGCGGTCGAGCAGTACTTC. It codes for CASSSVQGAVEQYF.

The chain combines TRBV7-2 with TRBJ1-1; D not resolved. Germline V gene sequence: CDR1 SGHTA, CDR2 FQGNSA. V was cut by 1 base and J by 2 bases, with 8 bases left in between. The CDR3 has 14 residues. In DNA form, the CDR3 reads TGTGCCAGCAGCTTAGTACCCATTAACACTGAAGCTTTCTTT. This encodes CASSLVPINTEAFF. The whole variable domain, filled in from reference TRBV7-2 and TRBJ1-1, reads GAGVSQSPSNKVTEKGKDVELRCDPISGHTALYWYRQSLGQGLEFLIYFQGNSAPDKSGLPSDRFSAERTGGSVSTLTIQRTQQEDSAVYLCASSLVPINTEAFFGQGTRLTVV.

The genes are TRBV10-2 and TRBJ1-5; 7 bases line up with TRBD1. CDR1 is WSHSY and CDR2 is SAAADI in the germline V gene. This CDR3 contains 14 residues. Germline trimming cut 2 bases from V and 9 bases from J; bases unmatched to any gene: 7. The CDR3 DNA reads TGCGCCAGCAGTGAGAACAGGGGCCCGCGGCCCCAGCATTTT. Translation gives CASSENRGPRPQHF.

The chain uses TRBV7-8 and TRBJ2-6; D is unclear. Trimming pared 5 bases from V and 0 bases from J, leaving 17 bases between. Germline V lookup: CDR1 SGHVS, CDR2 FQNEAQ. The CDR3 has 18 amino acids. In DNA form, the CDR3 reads TGTGCCAGCAGCAGACGTAGGGTTATTAGCTCTGGGGCCAACGTCCTGACTTTC. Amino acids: CASSRRRVISSGANVLTF.

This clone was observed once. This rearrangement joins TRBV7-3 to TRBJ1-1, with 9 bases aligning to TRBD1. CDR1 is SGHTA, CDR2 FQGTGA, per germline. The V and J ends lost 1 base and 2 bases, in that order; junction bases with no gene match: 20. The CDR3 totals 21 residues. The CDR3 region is CASSLIFRRDRASAFNTEAFF. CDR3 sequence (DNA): TGTGCCAGCAGCTTAATTTTTCGGCGGGACAGGGCGTCGGCCTTCAACACTGAAGCTTTCTTT.

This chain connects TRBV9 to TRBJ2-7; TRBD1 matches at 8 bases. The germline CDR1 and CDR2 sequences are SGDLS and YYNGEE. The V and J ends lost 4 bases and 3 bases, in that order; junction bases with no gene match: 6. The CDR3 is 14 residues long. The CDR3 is CASSPGQGDYEQYF. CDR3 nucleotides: TGTGCCAGCAGCCCAGGACAGGGTGACTACGAGCAGTACTTC.

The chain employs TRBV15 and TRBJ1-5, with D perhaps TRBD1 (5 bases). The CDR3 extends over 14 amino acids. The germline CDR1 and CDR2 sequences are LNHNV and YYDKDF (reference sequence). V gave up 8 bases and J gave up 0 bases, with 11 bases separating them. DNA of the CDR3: TGTGCCACCCAGGTAGGGGCTAGCAATCAGCCCCAGCATTTT. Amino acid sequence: CATQVGASNQPQHF.

The CDR3 coding sequence is TGTGCCAGCAGCGAGGGACGTGTGAGCTCTGGAAACACCATATATTTT. It translates to CASSEGRVSSGNTIYF. This chain uses TRBV9 with TRBJ1-3; D possibly corresponds to TRBD1 (5 bases). The germline gives CDR1 SGDLS, CDR2 YYNGEE. The CDR3 spans 16 residues. The germline V and J ends were trimmed by 3 bases and 0 bases, with 13 bases remaining between them.

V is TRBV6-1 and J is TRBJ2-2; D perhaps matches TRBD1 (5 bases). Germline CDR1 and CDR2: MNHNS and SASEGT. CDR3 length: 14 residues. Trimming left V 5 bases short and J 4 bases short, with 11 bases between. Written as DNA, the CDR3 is TGTGCCAGCAGTACCCGACAGTTCACCGGGGAGCTGTTTTTT. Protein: CASSTRQFTGELFF.

The CDR3 sequence: CASSVFGASSRDTQYF. For the CDR3, the DNA is TGCGCCAGCAGCGTATTCGGGGCATCCTCCAGAGATACGCAGTATTTT. The chain links TRBV5-1 to TRBJ2-3; D possibly uses TRBD1 or TRBD2 (5 bases each). Germline loops: CDR1 SGHRS, CDR2 YFSETQ. This CDR3 comprises 16 residues. The germline V and J ends were trimmed by 4 bases and 5 bases, with 20 bases remaining between them.

In DNA, the CDR3 is TGTGCCAGTAGTATGGGAAGGACAGGGGGCTTGGATACGCAGTATTTT. Residues: CASSMGRTGGLDTQYF. This chain connects TRBV19 to TRBJ2-3; 11 nucleotides agree with TRBD1. The V gene's germline CDR1 is LNHDA and CDR2 SQIVND (reference sequence). The CDR3 is 16 residues long. The J segment lost 6 bases and the V segment lost 3 bases, leaving 8 bases of the junction unmatched.

Here the CDR3 DNA reads TGTGCCAGCAGTTACTTGGGAAATCAGTTCTTC. Its translation is CASSYLGNQFF. The chain joins TRBV6-5 to TRBJ2-1, with D unresolved. Trimming stripped 1 base from V and 13 bases from J, with 8 bases between. The CDR3 is 11 residues long. Germline V CDR1 and CDR2: MNHEY, SVGAGI.

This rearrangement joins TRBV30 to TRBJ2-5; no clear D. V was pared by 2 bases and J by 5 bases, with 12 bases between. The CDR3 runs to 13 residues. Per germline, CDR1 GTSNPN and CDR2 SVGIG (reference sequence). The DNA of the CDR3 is TGTGCCTGGAGTAGCCAGAACCCGGAGACCCAGTACTTC. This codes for CAWSSQNPETQYF. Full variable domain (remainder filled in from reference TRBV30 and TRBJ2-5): SQTIHQWPATLVQPVGSPLSLECTVEGTSNPNLYWYRQAAGRGLQLLFYSVGIGQISSEVPQNLSASRPQDRQFILSSKKLLLSDSGFYLCAWSSQNPETQYFGPGTRLLVL.

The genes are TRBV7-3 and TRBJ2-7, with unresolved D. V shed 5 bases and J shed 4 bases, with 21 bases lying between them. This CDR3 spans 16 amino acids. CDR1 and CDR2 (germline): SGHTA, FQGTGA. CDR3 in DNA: TGTGCCAGCAGCCGTCCCCCTGGGATCGTACGGTACGAGCAGTACTTC. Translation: CASSRPPGIVRYEQYF. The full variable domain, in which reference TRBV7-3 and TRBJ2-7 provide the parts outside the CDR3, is GAGVSQTPSNKVTEKGKYVELRCDPISGHTALYWYRQSLGQGPEFLIYFQGTGAADDSGLPNDRFFAVRPEGSVSTLKIQRTERGDSAVYLCASSRPPGIVRYEQYFGPGTRLTVT.

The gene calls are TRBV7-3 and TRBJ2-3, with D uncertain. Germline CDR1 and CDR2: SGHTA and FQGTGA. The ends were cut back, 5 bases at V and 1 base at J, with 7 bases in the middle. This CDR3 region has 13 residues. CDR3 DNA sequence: TGTGCCAGCAGCCCTGAGGGCACAGATACGCAGTATTTT. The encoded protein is CASSPEGTDTQYF.

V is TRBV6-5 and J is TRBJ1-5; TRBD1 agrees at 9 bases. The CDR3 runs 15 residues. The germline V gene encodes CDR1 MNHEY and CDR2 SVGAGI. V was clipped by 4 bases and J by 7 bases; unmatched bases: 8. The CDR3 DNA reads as TGTGCCAGCAGTTTATCCGGGACAGGGAAACAGCCCCAGCATTTT. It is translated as CASSLSGTGKQPQHF.

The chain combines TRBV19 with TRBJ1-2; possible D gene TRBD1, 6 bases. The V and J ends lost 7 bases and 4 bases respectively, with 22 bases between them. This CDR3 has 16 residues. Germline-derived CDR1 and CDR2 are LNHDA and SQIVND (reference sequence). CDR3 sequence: CASKPQGTVQSYGYTF. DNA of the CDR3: TGTGCCAGTAAGCCACAGGGTACAGTTCAGTCCTATGGCTACACCTTC. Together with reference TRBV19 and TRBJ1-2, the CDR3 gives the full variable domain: DGGITQSPKYLFRKEGQNVTLSCEQNLNHDAMYWYRQDPGQGLRLIYYSQIVNDFQKGDIAEGYSVSREKKESFPLTVTSAQKNPTAFYLCASKPQGTVQSYGYTFGSGTRLTVV.

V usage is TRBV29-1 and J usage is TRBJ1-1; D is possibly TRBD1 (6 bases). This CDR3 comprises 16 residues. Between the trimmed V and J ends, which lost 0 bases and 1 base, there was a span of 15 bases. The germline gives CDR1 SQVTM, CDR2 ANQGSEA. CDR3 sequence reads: CSVEDRAGDGNTEAFF. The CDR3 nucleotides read TGCAGCGTTGAAGATCGGGCAGGGGATGGGAACACTGAAGCTTTCTTT.

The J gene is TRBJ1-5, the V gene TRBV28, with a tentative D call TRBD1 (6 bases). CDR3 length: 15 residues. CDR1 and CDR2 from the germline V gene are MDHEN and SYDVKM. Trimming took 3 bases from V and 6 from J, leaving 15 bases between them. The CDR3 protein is CASSFAGTGSQPQHF. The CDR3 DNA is TGTGCCAGCAGTTTTGCAGGAACAGGGTCTCAGCCCCAGCATTTT.

This CDR3 is CASSKDRETYEQYF. Written as DNA, the CDR3 is TGTGCCAGCAGCAAGGACAGGGAAACCTACGAGCAGTACTTC. The chain uses TRBV21-1 and TRBJ2-7; the DNA was not used to check the table's D call, TRBD1. TRBV21-1 is a known pseudogene. The CDR3 sequence is 14 residues long.

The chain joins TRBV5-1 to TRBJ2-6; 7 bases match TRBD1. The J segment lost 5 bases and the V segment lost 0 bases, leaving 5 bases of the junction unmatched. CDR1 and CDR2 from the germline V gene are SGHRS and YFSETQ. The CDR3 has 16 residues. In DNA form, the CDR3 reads TGCGCCAGCAGCTTGGGGGGACAGATCAGGGCCAACGTCCTGACTTTC. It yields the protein CASSLGGQIRANVLTF.

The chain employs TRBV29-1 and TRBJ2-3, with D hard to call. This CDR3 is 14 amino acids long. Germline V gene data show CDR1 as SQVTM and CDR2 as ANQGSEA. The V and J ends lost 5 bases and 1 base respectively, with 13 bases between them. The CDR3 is CSVRSLGGTDTQYF. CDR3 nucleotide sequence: TGCAGCGTTCGAAGTTTGGGCGGCACAGATACGCAGTATTTT.

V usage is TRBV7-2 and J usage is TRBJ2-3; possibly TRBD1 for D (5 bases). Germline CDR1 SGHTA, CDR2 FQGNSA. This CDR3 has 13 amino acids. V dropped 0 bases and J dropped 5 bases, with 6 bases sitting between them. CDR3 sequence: CASSLAQGDTQYF. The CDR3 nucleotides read TGTGCCAGCAGCTTAGCGCAGGGAGATACGCAGTATTTT.

In nucleotides, the CDR3 is TGTGCCAGCAGTATGGACAGGGTCGGTGGCTACACCTTC. It codes for CASSMDRVGGYTF. This chain joins TRBV7-2 and TRBJ1-2; 8 nucleotides align to TRBD1. Trimming at V came to 6 bases and at J to 7 bases, leaving 7 bases not matched to a gene. CDR1 and CDR2 (germline): SGHTA, FQGNSA. This CDR3 region has 13 residues.